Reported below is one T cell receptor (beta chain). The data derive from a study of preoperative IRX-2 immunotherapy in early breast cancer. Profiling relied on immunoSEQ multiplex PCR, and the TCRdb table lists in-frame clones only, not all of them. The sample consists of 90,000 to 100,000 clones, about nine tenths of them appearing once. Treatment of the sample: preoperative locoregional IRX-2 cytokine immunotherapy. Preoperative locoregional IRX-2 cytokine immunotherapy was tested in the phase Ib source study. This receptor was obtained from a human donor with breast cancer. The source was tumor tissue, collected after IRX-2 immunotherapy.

In DNA, the CDR3 is TGTGCCAGCAGCCAAGTGGTGGAGACCCAGTACTTC. Amino acid sequence: CASSQVVETQYF. The rearrangement joins TRBV14 to TRBJ2-5; D not resolved. The germline CDR1 and CDR2 sequences are SGHDN and FVKESK. This CDR3 is built from 12 residues. Trimming left V 1 base short and J 5 bases short, with 5 bases between.